What follows are 23 T cell receptor beta chains derived from one specimen sequenced in a study of vaccination and CD4 T cells after COVID-19. Their target antigens are unknown. Sequencing of DNA taken from cultured CD4+ T cells relied on the Oncomine TCR Beta short-read assay. TCRdb re-analysed the PCR reads in MiXCR, keeping a single row per CDR3 protein. The sample records about 14,000 distinct CDR3 sequences, roughly 60% being singletons. The treatment denotes: approximately 10-day PBMC culture with coronavirus spike peptide pools or control peptides (ViraFEST assay). Sequencing was carried out using CD4+ T cells from blood, cultured in vitro. Receptor source: a human donor who had recovered from COVID-19.

V gene TRBV6-1 combines with J gene TRBJ2-1, with D perhaps TRBD1 or TRBD2 (5 bases each). The V gene lost 7 bases and the J gene lost 2 bases, with 12 bases spanning the gap. CDR1 is MNHNS, CDR2 SASEGT, per germline. The CDR3 totals 14 residues. The CDR3 DNA is TGTGCCAGCATTGGGGCTAGCACCTACAATGAGCAGTTCTTC. Amino acid sequence: CASIGASTYNEQFF.

The chain couples TRBV27 to TRBJ1-2; TRBD1 matches at 9 bases. Trimming at V came to 3 bases and at J to 4 bases, leaving 3 bases not matched to a gene. This CDR3 is 14 amino acids long. Per germline, CDR1 MNHEY and CDR2 SMNVEV (reference sequence). CDR3 residues: CASSFDRGIYGYTF. The CDR3 DNA sequence: TGTGCCAGCAGTTTTGACAGGGGGATCTATGGCTACACCTTC.

The genes are TRBV4-1 and TRBJ1-1, with TRBD1 matching 8 bases. The J segment lost 11 bases and the V segment lost 7 bases, leaving 21 bases of the junction unmatched. This CDR3 spans 16 amino acids. Germline V lookup: CDR1 MGHRA, CDR2 YSYEKL. The CDR3 DNA reads TGCGCCAGCATATCATCCAGGGCCGGGACAGGTTCTCGGGCTTTCTTT. Translation gives CASISSRAGTGSRAFF.

This clonotype was seen a few times. The chain joins TRBV7-9 to TRBJ2-7; perhaps D is TRBD1 or TRBD2 (5 bases each). V lost 5 bases and J lost 1, with 12 bases in between. This CDR3 is built from 14 residues. Germline CDR1 reads SEHNR; CDR2 reads FQNEAQ (reference sequence). The CDR3 sequence is CASSQRDGSYEQYF. The CDR3 coding sequence is TGTGCCAGCAGCCAAAGGGACGGATCCTACGAGCAGTACTTC.

This clonotype was picked up one time. The chain employs TRBV15 and TRBJ1-1; D gene unclear. This CDR3 is built from 15 residues. Looked up from germline, CDR1 is LNHNV and CDR2 is YYDKDF (reference sequence). V was shortened by 0 bases and J by 4 bases, with 12 bases between the two germline ends. CDR3 DNA: TGTGCCACCAGCAGAGAGCCGGGGAGGATCACTGAAGCTTTCTTT. This gives the protein CATSREPGRITEAFF.

This rearrangement joins TRBV5-5 to TRBJ1-2; D unresolved. The CDR3 has 13 residues. Germline CDR1 is SGHKS and CDR2 is YYEKEE (reference sequence). Trimming pared 3 bases from V and 4 bases from J, leaving 10 bases between. CDR3 in amino acids: CASSSTRLYGYTF. CDR3 DNA sequence: TGTGCCAGCAGCTCAACCCGGCTCTATGGCTACACCTTC. The whole variable domain, filled in from reference TRBV5-5 and TRBJ1-2, reads DAGVTQSPTHLIKTRGQQVTLRCSPISGHKSVSWYQQVLGQGPQFIFQYYEKEERGRGNFPDRFSARQFPNYSSELNVNALLLGDSALYLCASSSTRLYGYTFGSGTRLTVV.

This chain links TRBV10-3 with TRBJ1-2; 8 nucleotides align to TRBD1. The CDR3 is made up of 18 amino acids. The germline V gene has CDR1 ENHRY and CDR2 SYGVKD. With V trimmed by 10 bases and J by 6 bases, 25 bases remained unmatched. The CDR3 DNA is TGTGCCACCGTAGCCATAACGGGACAGGCGTCGCCCAGAGATGGCTACACCTTC. Amino acid sequence: CATVAITGQASPRDGYTF.

This chain links TRBV27 with TRBJ2-1; the D gene is possibly TRBD1 (5 bases). This CDR3 has 14 residues. Germline CDR1 is MNHEY and CDR2 is SMNVEV (reference sequence). Trimming pared 7 bases from V and 7 bases from J, leaving 17 bases between. This CDR3 is CASTLGQGRNEQFF. As DNA, the CDR3 is TGTGCCAGCACCCTGGGGCAGGGTAGGAATGAGCAGTTCTTC.

This clonotype was found a few times. The chain couples TRBV10-3 to TRBJ1-2, with TRBD1 identical over 9 bases. CDR3 length: 15 residues. Germline CDR1 reads ENHRY; CDR2 reads SYGVKD. The ends lost 8 bases at V and 3 bases at J; junction bases unmatched: 10. Here the CDR3 DNA reads TGTGCCATCGCAACAGGGGGCAACGGGTACTATGGCTACACCTTC. Its translation is CAIATGGNGYYGYTF.

This chain uses TRBV19 with TRBJ2-3; 7 bases match TRBD1. The CDR3 has 15 residues. The germline V gene has CDR1 LNHDA and CDR2 SQIVND (reference sequence). J gave up 2 bases and V 6 bases, and 8 bases lay outside the gene matches. Written as DNA, the CDR3 is TGTGCCAGTAGGGAGGACAGGTGGGACACAGATACGCAGTATTTT. Translated: CASREDRWDTDTQYF. The complete variable domain, with remaining parts taken from reference TRBV19 and TRBJ2-3, reads DGGITQSPKYLFRKEGQNVTLSCEQNLNHDAMYWYRQDPGQGLRLIYYSQIVNDFQKGDIAEGYSVSREKKESFPLTVTSAQKNPTAFYLCASREDRWDTDTQYFGPGTRLTVL.

The chain recombines TRBV28 with TRBJ1-2; 9 nucleotides agree with TRBD1. Unmatched junction bases numbered 12, after V lost 5 bases and J lost 11 bases. CDR1 is MDHEN, CDR2 SYDVKM, per germline. The CDR3 contains 14 residues. Here the CDR3 DNA reads TGTGCCAGCAGTCTGGGCGGAGACAGGGGGTCTTACACCTTC. Translating gives CASSLGGDRGSYTF.

The rearrangement links TRBV27 to TRBJ1-2; TRBD1 matches 10 bases. Germline CDR1 and CDR2: MNHEY and SMNVEV (reference sequence). Unmatched junction bases numbered 7, after V lost 4 bases and J lost 8 bases. The CDR3 sequence is 14 residues long. The CDR3 is CASSSGQGVRGYTF. The DNA for the CDR3 is TGTGCCAGCAGTTCCGGACAGGGGGTAAGAGGCTACACCTTC.

This clonotype was detected only a few times. The rearrangement uses TRBV6-1 and TRBJ1-5; 8 positions agree with TRBD1. With 11 bases clipped from V and 6 bases from J, the junction kept 6 bases outside the gene matches. This CDR3 has 12 residues. CDR1 and CDR2 (germline): MNHNS, SASEGT. The CDR3 nucleotides read TGTGCCGCAACTACAGGGGGTCAGCCCCAGCATTTT. This codes for CAATTGGQPQHF.

J is TRBJ2-5 and V is TRBV5-1, with TRBD2 matching 7 bases. The CDR3 loop spans 17 amino acids. The trim removed 3 bases at V and 5 bases at J, leaving 16 bases unmatched. Germline V gene sequence: CDR1 SGHRS, CDR2 YFSETQ. The CDR3 is CASSSARSSGDGETQYF. CDR3 in DNA: TGCGCCAGCAGCTCAGCGCGCTCTAGCGGTGACGGGGAGACCCAGTACTTC. The full variable domain, completed using reference TRBV5-1 and TRBJ2-5, is KAGVTQTPRYLIKTRGQQVTLSCSPISGHRSVSWYQQTPGQGLQFLFEYFSETQRNKGNFPGRFSGRQFSNSRSEMNVSTLELGDSALYLCASSSARSSGDGETQYFGPGTRLLVL.

This sequence joins TRBV5-4 and TRBJ2-7; 12 nucleotides agree with TRBD1. CDR1 and CDR2 from the germline V gene are SGHNT and YYREEE (reference sequence). The junction had 10 bases not matched to a gene; V was cut back by 2 bases and J by 7 bases. The CDR3 has 16 residues. Written as DNA, the CDR3 is TGTGCCAGCAGCTTAGGTGGGACAGGGGGCGTAAGGGAGCAGTACTTC. It translates to CASSLGGTGGVREQYF.

The genes are TRBV20-1 and TRBJ1-2; D not certain. Germline values: CDR1 DFQATT, CDR2 SNEGSKA (reference sequence). The V gene lost 4 bases and the J gene lost 8 bases, with 14 bases spanning the gap. The CDR3 is made up of 12 amino acids. The CDR3 nucleotides are TGCAGTGCTAAGATATTCAGCGGGGGCTACACCTTC. It specifies CSAKIFSGGYTF.

V is TRBV6-2 or TRBV6-3 and J is TRBJ1-6; 8 positions match TRBD1. Trimming took 6 bases from V and 8 from J; bases not matched to a gene: 3. From germline, CDR1 is MNHEY and CDR2 SVGEGT. There are 13 residues in the CDR3. The CDR3 region is CASSDRGYSPLHF. The DNA of the CDR3 is TGTGCCAGCAGCGACAGGGGTTATTCACCCCTCCACTTT.

This chain uses TRBV24-1 with TRBJ1-2; 8 nucleotides align to TRBD1. Trimming at V came to 4 bases and at J to 4 bases, leaving 4 bases not matched to a gene. Germline CDR1 reads KGHDR; CDR2 reads SFDVKD. This CDR3 spans 14 amino acids. CDR3 in DNA: TGTGCCACCAGTGACCCAGGACAGGGCTATGGCTACACCTTC. Its protein is CATSDPGQGYGYTF.

The rearrangement links TRBV3-1 to TRBJ1-1; no clear D. Trimming left V 2 bases short and J 3 bases short, with 7 bases between. Germline V gene data show CDR1 as LGHDT and CDR2 as YNNKEL (reference sequence). This CDR3 spans 13 amino acids. In DNA, the CDR3 is TGTGCCAGCAGCCAAAGCAGATACACTGAAGCTTTCTTT. Translation gives CASSQSRYTEAFF.

The chain employs TRBV5-8 and TRBJ1-1; D call uncertain. This CDR3 comprises 10 residues. The V gene's germline CDR1 is SGHTS and CDR2 YDEGEE. V was shortened by 7 bases and J by 10 bases, with 11 bases between the two germline ends. CDR3 coding DNA: TGTGCCAGCCAGCTTTCGGCAGCTTTCTTT. As protein: CASQLSAAFF.

As DNA, the CDR3 is TGTGCCAGCAGTGGGGGGTGGGGGCTTGAAGCTTTCTTT. Translated, it gives CASSGGWGLEAFF. V and J are TRBV12-3 or TRBV12-4 and TRBJ1-1; D is perhaps TRBD1 (6 bases). The CDR3 length is 13 residues. The germline V and J ends were trimmed by 5 bases and 7 bases, with 14 bases remaining between them.

This clonotype has more than one count but fewer than ten. The chain links TRBV29-1 to TRBJ2-5; D remains unclear. Germline CDR1 and CDR2: SQVTM and ANQGSEA. V was shortened by 0 bases and J by 1 base, with 9 bases between the two germline ends. The CDR3 length is 14 residues. The CDR3 nucleotides read TGCAGCGTTGAAGATTGGAGTATCCAAGAGACCCAGTACTTC. Translating gives CSVEDWSIQETQYF.

The rearrangement links TRBV7-2 to TRBJ2-3; tentatively, D is TRBD2 (5 bases). The CDR3 is 14 amino acids. The V end lost 5 bases, the J end lost 2 bases, and 11 bases lay between the germline ends. Germline assignment: CDR1 SGHTA and CDR2 FQGNSA. CDR3 sequence reads: CASSPPGITDTQYF. Written as DNA, the CDR3 is TGTGCCAGCAGCCCGCCGGGGATCACAGATACGCAGTATTTT.